Following are 17 T cell receptor beta chains from one sample sequenced in a study of control samples from healthy donors and cancer patients. The assay was immunoSEQ multiplex PCR, and TCRdb's table has in-frame clones only and misses some. The sample data list 150,000 to 200,000 clones. The specimen was blood. The receptors here all came from a woman in her twenties or thirties in good health.

The chain joins TRBV24-1 to TRBJ2-5; the match to TRBD1 covers 10 bases. CDR3 length equals 15 residues. Germline V gives CDR1 KGHDR, CDR2 SFDVKD. The V segment lost 4 bases and the J segment 5 bases; nucleotides outside the gene matches: 6. CDR3 in DNA: TGTGCCACCAGTGAACCGGGACAGGGGTCCGAGACCCAGTACTTC. Protein sequence: CATSEPGQGSETQYF.

This chain connects TRBV4-1 to TRBJ2-4, with 9 bases matching TRBD1. CDR1 is MGHRA, CDR2 YSYEKL, per germline. V gave up 4 bases and J gave up 1 base; unmatched junction bases: 8. This CDR3 has 17 amino acids. The CDR3 DNA reads TGCGCCAGCAGCCTAGACCGGACAGGGGTTGCCAAAAACATTCAGTACTTC. Amino acid sequence: CASSLDRTGVAKNIQYF.

J is TRBJ1-2 and V is TRBV6-1; D is undetermined. The CDR3 has 15 residues. In germline, CDR1 is MNHNS, CDR2 SASEGT. Trimming removed 2 bases at V and 6 bases at J, with 16 bases between. This CDR3 reads CASSEMRNILDGYTF. The CDR3 nucleotides read TGTGCCAGCAGTGAAATGAGGAATATCCTGGATGGCTACACCTTC.

This chain links TRBV18 with TRBJ1-2, with D possibly being TRBD1 (5 bases). The CDR3 is 15 amino acids. The V gene's germline CDR1 is KGHSH and CDR2 LQKENI. V gave up 6 bases and J gave up 4 bases, with 18 bases separating them. This CDR3 is CASSLGAELGYGYTF. Here the CDR3 DNA reads TGTGCCAGCTCCCTAGGGGCCGAACTCGGCTATGGCTACACCTTC.

This chain connects TRBV6-1 to TRBJ1-2; no clear D gene. With 7 bases removed from V and 9 bases from J, the gap between germline ends came to 24 bases. CDR3 size: 15 residues. Looked up from germline, CDR1 is MNHNS and CDR2 is SASEGT. The CDR3 reads CASNIPGVSSSRYTF. The CDR3 nucleotides read TGTGCCAGCAACATACCGGGAGTCAGTTCTAGTCGCTACACCTTC.

The chain has TRBV27 and TRBJ1-1; 9 positions match TRBD1. Trimming took 6 bases from V and 1 from J; bases not matched to a gene: 3. Germline V gives CDR1 MNHEY, CDR2 SMNVEV (reference sequence). This CDR3 has 14 amino acids. The CDR3 sequence: CASRRTGANTEAFF. The CDR3 DNA follows: TGTGCCAGCAGACGGACAGGGGCGAACACTGAAGCTTTCTTT.

The chain is built from TRBV5-1 and TRBJ1-2, with D perhaps TRBD1 (6 bases). The V end was cut by 3 bases, the J end by 5 bases, with 17 bases between. Germline-derived CDR1 and CDR2 are SGHRS and YFSETQ. This CDR3 is 15 amino acids long. The CDR3 sequence: CASSWDTHEAYGYTF. The CDR3 nucleotides read TGCGCCAGCAGCTGGGACACGCACGAGGCTTATGGCTACACCTTC. Together with reference TRBV5-1 and TRBJ1-2, the CDR3 gives the full variable domain: KAGVTQTPRYLIKTRGQQVTLSCSPISGHRSVSWYQQTPGQGLQFLFEYFSETQRNKGNFPGRFSGRQFSNSRSEMNVSTLELGDSALYLCASSWDTHEAYGYTFGSGTRLTVV.

V usage is TRBV10-3 and J usage is TRBJ1-5; D remains unclear. This CDR3 spans 15 amino acids. Trimming took 4 bases from V and 6 from J, leaving 16 bases between them. Germline loops: CDR1 ENHRY, CDR2 SYGVKD. CDR3 amino acids: CAISVGLEGGQPQHF. As DNA, the CDR3 is TGTGCCATCAGTGTCGGTCTGGAGGGAGGTCAGCCCCAGCATTTT.

The chain recombines TRBV29-1 with TRBJ2-2; a weak D match, TRBD1 (5 bases). The V end lost 6 bases, the J end lost 2 bases, and 10 bases lay between the germline ends. The CDR3 contains 13 residues. Germline CDR1 SQVTM, CDR2 ANQGSEA. CDR3: CSVRDSNTGELFF. The CDR3 nucleotides read TGCAGCGTCCGAGACAGCAACACCGGGGAGCTGTTTTTT.

The V and J genes are TRBV6-5 and TRBJ1-2, with 8 bases that match TRBD1. The junction had 5 bases not matched to a gene; V was cut back by 6 bases and J by 8 bases. Germline V gene lookup returns CDR1 MNHEY and CDR2 SVGAGI. The CDR3 is made up of 12 amino acids. The CDR3 DNA sequence: TGTGCCAGCAGGGACAGGGCATACGGCTACACCTTC. Translating it yields CASRDRAYGYTF.

The CDR3 region is CASTTSGTGELFF. The CDR3, as DNA: TGTGCCAGCACCACATCAGGTACCGGGGAGCTGTTTTTT. V usage is TRBV9 and J usage is TRBJ2-2; the D is unclear. V was cut by 6 bases and J by 5 bases, with 11 bases left in between. The CDR3 is made up of 13 amino acids. The germline V gene has CDR1 SGDLS and CDR2 YYNGEE.

The chain links TRBV4-1 to TRBJ1-5; possibly TRBD1 for D (5 bases). V shed 2 bases and J shed 2 bases, with 10 bases lying between them. Germline CDR1 and CDR2: MGHRA and YSYEKL. This CDR3 is 15 amino acids long. The CDR3 reads CASSQPGTGNQPQHF. The CDR3 DNA reads as TGCGCCAGCAGCCAACCCGGGACGGGCAATCAGCCCCAGCATTTT.

The chain combines TRBV19 with TRBJ2-1; no firm D call. Germline CDR1 and CDR2: LNHDA and SQIVND (reference sequence). V gave up 6 bases and J gave up 6 bases, with 9 bases separating them. The CDR3 is made up of 12 amino acids. The DNA for the CDR3 is TGTGCCAGTAGGGTACACAGCAATGAGCAGTTCTTC. This encodes CASRVHSNEQFF.

J is TRBJ2-5 and V is TRBV11-3, with 7 bases that match TRBD2. The CDR3 totals 13 residues. J was trimmed by 3 bases and V by 3 bases; bases with no gene match: 1. Germline CDR1 SGHNT, CDR2 YENEEA. CDR3 loop: CASSLTSKETQYF. DNA of the CDR3: TGTGCCAGCAGCTTGACTAGCAAAGAGACCCAGTACTTC. Variable domain in full (rest from reference TRBV11-3 and TRBJ2-5): EAGVVQSPRYKIIEKKQPVAFWCNPISGHNTLYWYLQNLGQGPELLIRYENEEAVDDSQLPKDRFSAERLKGVDSTLKIQPAELGDSAVYLCASSLTSKETQYFGPGTRLLVL.

The chain couples TRBV19 to TRBJ1-2; D is ambiguous. CDR1 and CDR2 (germline): LNHDA, SQIVND (reference sequence). This CDR3 is built from 15 residues. Trimming stripped 3 bases from V and 1 base from J, with 12 bases between. The CDR3 DNA reads as TGTGCCAGTAGTATTCACCGGAAAATTAACTATGGCTACACCTTC. It specifies CASSIHRKINYGYTF.

The chain employs TRBV19 and TRBJ1-6, with D unclear. This CDR3 spans 15 amino acids. V was trimmed by 0 bases and J by 0 bases, leaving 3 bases between them. In germline, CDR1 is LNHDA, CDR2 SQIVND (reference sequence). In DNA, the CDR3 is TGTGCCAGTAGTATAGATCGCTCCTATAATTCACCCCTCCACTTT. Its protein is CASSIDRSYNSPLHF.

CDR3 in DNA: TGTGCCAGCAGAGGGGACTCCGACATGGGGACCCAGTACTTC. Its protein is CASRGDSDMGTQYF. V usage is TRBV2 and J usage is TRBJ2-5, with D possibly TRBD2 on 6 matching bases. CDR3 length equals 14 residues. CDR1 is SNHLY and CDR2 is FYNNEI in the germline V gene. V dropped 6 bases and J dropped 7 bases, with 18 bases sitting between them.